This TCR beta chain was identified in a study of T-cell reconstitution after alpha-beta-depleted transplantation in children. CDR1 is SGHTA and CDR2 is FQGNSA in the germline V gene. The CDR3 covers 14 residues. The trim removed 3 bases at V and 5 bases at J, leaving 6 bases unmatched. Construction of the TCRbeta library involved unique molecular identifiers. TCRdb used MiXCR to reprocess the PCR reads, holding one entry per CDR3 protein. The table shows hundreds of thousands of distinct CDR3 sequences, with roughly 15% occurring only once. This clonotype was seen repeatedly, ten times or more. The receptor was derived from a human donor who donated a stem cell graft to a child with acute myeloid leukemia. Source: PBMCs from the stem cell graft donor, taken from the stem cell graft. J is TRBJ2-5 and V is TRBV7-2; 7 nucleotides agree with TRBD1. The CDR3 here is CASSFQGGGETQYF. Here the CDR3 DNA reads TGTGCCAGCAGCTTTCAAGGGGGCGGGGAGACCCAGTACTTC.